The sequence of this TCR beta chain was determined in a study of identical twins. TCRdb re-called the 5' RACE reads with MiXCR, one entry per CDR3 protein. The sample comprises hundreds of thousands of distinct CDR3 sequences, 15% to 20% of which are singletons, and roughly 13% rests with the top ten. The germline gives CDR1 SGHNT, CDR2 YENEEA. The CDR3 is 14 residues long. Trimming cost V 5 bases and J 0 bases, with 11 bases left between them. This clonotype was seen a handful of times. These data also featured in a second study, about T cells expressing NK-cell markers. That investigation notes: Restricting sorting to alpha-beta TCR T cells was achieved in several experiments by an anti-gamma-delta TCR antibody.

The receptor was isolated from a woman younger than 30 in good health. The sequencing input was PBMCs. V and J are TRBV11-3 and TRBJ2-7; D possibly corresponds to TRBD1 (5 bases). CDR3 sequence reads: CASSITRASYEQYF. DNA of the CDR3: TGTGCCAGCAGCATCACCAGGGCCTCCTACGAGCAGTACTTC.